This T cell receptor beta chain was identified in a study of blood T cell repertoires in COVID-19. Study in general: Spain, Italy and the United States supplied samples that represented acute and convalescent COVID-19. T cells, B-cell-depleted T cells, or PBMCs provided the cDNA or gDNA that served as material.

The authors' processing: Nucleated cell number was recorded as an estimate derived from reference gene primer amplification. The assay was immunoSEQ multiplex PCR, and TCRdb's table has in-frame clones only and misses some. V, J and clone size were drawn from that table, and D and trimming were deduced from the DNA. The sample has 280,000 or so clones, around 89% seen once. The germline gives CDR1 SGHNT, CDR2 YENEEA. The CDR3 sequence is 15 residues long. Deletions cut 1 base from V and 5 bases from J, with 14 bases between. The TCR was taken from a woman aged 25 to 39 who had recovered from COVID-19. The chain joins TRBV11-3 to TRBJ1-1; possibly TRBD1 for D (6 bases). The sample comprised peripheral blood. CDR3 residues: CASSLGGGGLTEAFF. In DNA, the CDR3 is TGTGCCAGCAGCTTAGGCGGGGGGGGGCTTACTGAAGCTTTCTTT.